The 6 T cell receptor beta chains given below trace back to one sample, sequenced in a study of T cell responses to AZD1222 COVID-19 vaccine. This table comes from immunoSEQ multiplex PCR, and its TCRdb copy is limited to in-frame clones, with some not included. The table lists about 100,000 clones, about nine tenths of them singletons. This material consisted of peripheral blood, taken 28 days after the second dose of the MenACWY control vaccine. These receptors were collected from an adult who received the MenACWY meningococcal vaccine as a control.

V is TRBV19 and J is TRBJ1-4; 8 bases map to TRBD1. This CDR3 comprises 14 residues. After removal of 5 bases from V and 8 bases from J, the junction contained 7 bases not matched to a gene. Per the germline V gene, CDR1 is LNHDA and CDR2 is SQIVND (reference sequence). The DNA of the CDR3 is TGTGCCAGTAGTTTCCAGGGGGCGGAGGAAAAACTGTTTTTT. Translation: CASSFQGAEEKLFF. Full variable domain (outside the CDR3, taken from reference TRBV19 and TRBJ1-4): DGGITQSPKYLFRKEGQNVTLSCEQNLNHDAMYWYRQDPGQGLRLIYYSQIVNDFQKGDIAEGYSVSREKKESFPLTVTSAQKNPTAFYLCASSFQGAEEKLFFGSGTQLSVL.

J is TRBJ2-3 and V is TRBV14; D may match TRBD1 or TRBD2 (5 bases each). In germline, CDR1 is SGHDN, CDR2 FVKESK. The germline V and J ends were trimmed by 3 bases and 8 bases, with 21 bases remaining between them. The CDR3 length is 16 residues. For the CDR3, the DNA is TGTGCCAGCAGCCAGTACACCGGGACGGATTCTGGTACGCAGTATTTT. Its protein is CASSQYTGTDSGTQYF.

Here the CDR3 DNA reads TGTGCCATCAGTGAGACCGTCGGGGAGCAGTACTTC. It encodes CAISETVGEQYF. This sequence joins TRBV10-3 and TRBJ2-7, with D uncertain. The CDR3 sequence is 12 residues long. Trimming removed 2 bases at V and 7 bases at J, with 9 bases between. CDR1 is ENHRY, CDR2 SYGVKD, per germline.

This clone came up once. The chain has TRBV2 and TRBJ1-1; 10 nucleotides match TRBD1. Germline loops: CDR1 SNHLY, CDR2 FYNNEI. The CDR3 runs to 14 residues. The J segment lost 6 bases and the V segment lost 6 bases, leaving 7 bases of the junction unmatched. CDR3 loop: CASRMGQGIAEAFF. For the CDR3, the DNA is TGTGCCAGCAGAATGGGACAGGGGATTGCTGAAGCTTTCTTT.

The genes are TRBV30 and TRBJ1-4, with 9 nucleotides matching TRBD1. J gave up 4 bases and V 4 bases, and 4 bases lay outside the gene matches. The V gene's germline CDR1 is GTSNPN and CDR2 SVGIG (reference sequence). This CDR3 region has 14 residues. The CDR3 coding sequence is TGTGCCTGGAAAGGACAGGGGATTAATGAAAAACTGTTTTTT. It is translated as CAWKGQGINEKLFF.

A few counts support this clone. The chain carries TRBV3-1 (or the pseudogene TRBV3-2) and TRBJ2-3; 7 bases fit TRBD1. Germline CDR1 LGHDT, CDR2 YNNKEL (reference sequence). V was pared by 4 bases and J by 4 bases, with 11 bases of the junction left unmatched. This CDR3 has 16 residues. DNA of the CDR3: TGTGCCAGCAGCCCTAGACAGGGTGGCCCCTCAGATACGCAGTATTTT. Protein sequence: CASSPRQGGPSDTQYF.